This TCR beta chain was captured by sequencing in a study of cytomegalovirus exposure and HLA in healthy donors. Notes on this clone: The antigen is undetermined.

The study ran its PCR with 60 Vbeta and 13 Jbeta primers. Original data processing: It was a later analysis that counted about 80 million unique TCR beta chains, of which some 9.9 million were shared. TCRdb keeps only in-frame clones here, not all; method: immunoSEQ multiplex PCR. Clone size and the V and J calls come from that table; the DNA yielded D and trimming. Of nearly 110,000 clones detected, 81% appear once; the ten largest clones hold around 2.1%. Trimming cost V 8 bases and J 4 bases, with 14 bases left between them. CDR1 MDHEN and CDR2 SYDVKM come from the germline V gene. CDR3 length: 14 amino acids. General study results and limits: In a later analysis, a missense DCLRE1C variant was linked to TCR beta V- and J-gene trimming.

The sequenced sample consisted of PBMCs. This chain links TRBV28 with TRBJ1-4, with D possibly TRBD1 on 6 matching bases. The origin of this receptor is a man younger than 45 in good health and CMV-seronegative. The CDR3 DNA follows: TGTGCCAGCGGTACACAGGGTATTAATGAAAAACTGTTTTTT. Translating gives CASGTQGINEKLFF.